A selection of T cell receptor beta chains follows, all from one sample in a study of blood T cell repertoires in COVID-19. The repertoire was sequenced with immunoSEQ multiplex PCR; TCRdb's copy has only in-frame clones and lacks some. The sample carries under 150,000 clones, more than 80% recorded once. The sample comprised peripheral blood. These receptors were obtained from a woman in her fifties or sixties with acute or convalescent COVID-19. Each CDR3 is given without its conserved first and last residue. Fields, in order: CDR3 protein, J gene, V gene.

CDR3aa: ASSLDASGGEYGQY
j_gene: TRBJ2-5
v_gene: TRBV5-1

CDR3aa: ASSEARTGGT
j_gene: TRBJ1-2
v_gene: TRBV6-1

CDR3aa: AISDGLAGYT
j_gene: TRBJ1-2
v_gene: TRBV10-3

CDR3aa: AIRRGGGKTGQGFYNEQF
j_gene: TRBJ2-1
v_gene: TRBV10-3

CDR3aa: AISDGQGGSPLH
j_gene: TRBJ1-6
v_gene: TRBV10-3

CDR3aa: ASSPLYVGQGYGYT
j_gene: TRBJ1-2
v_gene: TRBV7-2

CDR3aa: ASSEGLLPNQPQH
j_gene: TRBJ1-5
v_gene: TRBV2

CDR3aa: ASAGLGLAVRSSYNEQF
j_gene: TRBJ2-1
v_gene: TRBV7-9

CDR3aa: ASSVAGSGNTIY
j_gene: TRBJ1-3
v_gene: TRBV9

CDR3aa: ASSQALSDYEQY
j_gene: TRBJ2-7
v_gene: TRBV3-1/TRBV3-2

CDR3aa: ATSGDPGPAGGETQY
j_gene: TRBJ2-5
v_gene: TRBV24-1

CDR3aa: ASSLFAIAGDRYSEQF
j_gene: TRBJ2-1
v_gene: TRBV27

CDR3aa: ASRYPAGGETSGANVLT
j_gene: TRBJ2-6
v_gene: TRBV6-2/TRBV6-3

CDR3aa: ASSDRGRDSPLH
j_gene: TRBJ1-6
v_gene: TRBV6-1

CDR3aa: ASSLISAIQETQY
j_gene: TRBJ2-5
v_gene: TRBV5-6

CDR3aa: AWSVQAWGTDTQY
j_gene: TRBJ2-3
v_gene: TRBV30

CDR3aa: ASSFHYTSGRADEQF
j_gene: TRBJ2-1
v_gene: TRBV7-3

CDR3aa: ASSLSRGQPQH
j_gene: TRBJ1-5
v_gene: TRBV7-3

CDR3aa: ASSLHTLEQY
j_gene: TRBJ2-7
v_gene: TRBV12-3/TRBV12-4

CDR3aa: ASSSQGRTEAF
j_gene: TRBJ1-1
v_gene: TRBV11-2

CDR3aa: ASTLASGENTIY
j_gene: TRBJ1-3
v_gene: TRBV19

CDR3aa: ASSLDQYGYT
j_gene: TRBJ1-2
v_gene: TRBV5-4

CDR3aa: ASSPGGAPRVDTEAF
j_gene: TRBJ1-1
v_gene: TRBV5-4

CDR3aa: ASSQGGGREAF
j_gene: TRBJ1-1
v_gene: TRBV4-1

CDR3aa: ASSQTGGKVFQPQH
j_gene: TRBJ1-5
v_gene: TRBV7-8

CDR3aa: ASSATTGTSSDTQY
j_gene: TRBJ2-3
v_gene: TRBV28

CDR3aa: ASSPGGNQPQH
j_gene: TRBJ1-5
v_gene: TRBV9

CDR3aa: ATSRSGQGADEQY
j_gene: TRBJ2-7
v_gene: TRBV15

CDR3aa: ASKTTSGRNEQF
j_gene: TRBJ2-1
v_gene: TRBV28

CDR3aa: ASSLEGILAF
j_gene: TRBJ1-1
v_gene: TRBV5-1

CDR3aa: ASSPPTGDKEETQY
j_gene: TRBJ2-5
v_gene: TRBV7-9

CDR3aa: SPSGGELRGNTIY
j_gene: TRBJ1-3
v_gene: TRBV29-1

CDR3aa: ASSEGGPGGIDQPQH
j_gene: TRBJ1-5
v_gene: TRBV10-2

CDR3aa: ASSLGPRRVSYNEQF
j_gene: TRBJ2-1
v_gene: TRBV7-9

CDR3aa: ASSESYGGEAF
j_gene: TRBJ1-1
v_gene: TRBV10-1

CDR3aa: ASSFPQYYGYT
j_gene: TRBJ1-2
v_gene: TRBV5-8

CDR3aa: AWDGIPYMDEQF
j_gene: TRBJ2-1
v_gene: TRBV30

CDR3aa: ASSQGQGVSGNTIY
j_gene: TRBJ1-3
v_gene: TRBV3-1/TRBV3-2

CDR3aa: ATREAGIRETQY
j_gene: TRBJ2-5
v_gene: TRBV25-1

CDR3aa: ASRPDRGSEGITGELF
j_gene: TRBJ2-2
v_gene: TRBV28

CDR3aa: ASSFRQSPNYGYT
j_gene: TRBJ1-2
v_gene: TRBV5-1

CDR3aa: ASSQVVYRADTEAF
j_gene: TRBJ1-1
v_gene: TRBV4-1

CDR3aa: ASKAGGNEQF
j_gene: TRBJ2-1
v_gene: TRBV19

CDR3aa: ASSLGPDSYNEQF
j_gene: TRBJ2-1
v_gene: TRBV7-2

CDR3aa: ASSPGQGMYEQY
j_gene: TRBJ2-7
v_gene: TRBV7-7

CDR3aa: ASSPVGRDRGDEQF
j_gene: TRBJ2-1
v_gene: TRBV7-9

CDR3aa: ASKGQGYEQY
j_gene: TRBJ2-7
v_gene: TRBV25-1

CDR3aa: ASTQAGTGNEKLF
j_gene: TRBJ1-4
v_gene: TRBV2

CDR3aa: ASSPATGLNTEAF
j_gene: TRBJ1-1
v_gene: TRBV18